This TCR beta chain was retrieved from a study of T-cell reconstitution after alpha-beta-depleted transplantation in children. The germline V and J ends were trimmed by 0 bases and 3 bases, with 2 bases remaining between them. Germline values: CDR1 LNHNV, CDR2 YYDKDF (reference sequence). This CDR3 contains 12 residues. Unique molecular identifiers were incorporated when the TCRbeta library was constructed. Each CDR3 protein is one row after TCRdb ran MiXCR on the PCR reads. The sample has some 500,000 distinct CDR3 sequences, 18% seen once. This specimen consisted of PBMCs from the stem cell graft donor, obtained from the stem cell graft. The chain joins TRBV15 to TRBJ2-5, with D uncertain. This TCR was sampled from a human donor who donated a stem cell graft to a child with acute lymphoblastic leukemia. The CDR3, as DNA: TGTGCCACCAGCAGAGATGAAGAGACCCAGTACTTC. Its translation is CATSRDEETQYF.